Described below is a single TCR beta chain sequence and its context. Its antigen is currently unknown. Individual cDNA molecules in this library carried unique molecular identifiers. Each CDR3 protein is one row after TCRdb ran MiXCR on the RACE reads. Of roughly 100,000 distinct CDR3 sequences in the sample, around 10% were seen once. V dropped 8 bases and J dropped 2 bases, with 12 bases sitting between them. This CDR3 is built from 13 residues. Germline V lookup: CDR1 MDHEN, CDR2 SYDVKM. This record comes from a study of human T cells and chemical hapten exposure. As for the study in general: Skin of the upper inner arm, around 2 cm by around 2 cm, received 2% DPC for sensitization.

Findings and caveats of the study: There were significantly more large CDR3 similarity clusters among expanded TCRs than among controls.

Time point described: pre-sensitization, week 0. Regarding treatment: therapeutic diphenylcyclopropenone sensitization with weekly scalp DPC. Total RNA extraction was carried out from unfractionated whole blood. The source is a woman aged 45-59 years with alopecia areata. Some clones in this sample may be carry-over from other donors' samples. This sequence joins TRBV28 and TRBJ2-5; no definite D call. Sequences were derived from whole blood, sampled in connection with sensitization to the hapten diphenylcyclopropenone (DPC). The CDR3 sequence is CASQSFIQETQYF. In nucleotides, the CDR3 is TGTGCCAGCCAGTCCTTTATTCAAGAGACCCAGTACTTC. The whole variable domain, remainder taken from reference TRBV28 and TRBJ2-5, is DVKVTQSSRYLVKRTGEKVFLECVQDMDHENMFWYRQDPGLGLRLIYFSYDVKMKEKGDIPEGYSVSREKKERFSLILESASTNQTSMYLCASQSFIQETQYFGPGTRLLVL.